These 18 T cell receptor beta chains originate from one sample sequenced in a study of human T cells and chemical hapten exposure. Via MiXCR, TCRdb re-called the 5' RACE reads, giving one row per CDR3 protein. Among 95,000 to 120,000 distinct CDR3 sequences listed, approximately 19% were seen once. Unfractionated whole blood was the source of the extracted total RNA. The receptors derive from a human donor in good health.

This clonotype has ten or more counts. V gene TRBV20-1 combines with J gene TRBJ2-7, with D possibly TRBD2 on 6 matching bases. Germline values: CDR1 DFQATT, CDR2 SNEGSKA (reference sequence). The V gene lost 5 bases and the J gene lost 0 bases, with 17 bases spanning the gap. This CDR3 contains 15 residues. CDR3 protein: CSARDLWASSYEQYF. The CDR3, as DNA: TGCAGTGCTCGGGACTTATGGGCGAGCTCCTACGAGCAGTACTTC.

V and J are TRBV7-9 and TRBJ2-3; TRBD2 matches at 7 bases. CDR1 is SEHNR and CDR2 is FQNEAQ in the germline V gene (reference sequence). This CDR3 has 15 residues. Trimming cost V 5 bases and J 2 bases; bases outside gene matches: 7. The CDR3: CASSPTRGYTDTQYF. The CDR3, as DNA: TGTGCCAGCAGCCCCACGCGGGGGTACACAGATACGCAGTATTTT. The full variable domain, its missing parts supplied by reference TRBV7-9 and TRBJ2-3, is DTGVSQNPRHKITKRGQNVTFRCDPISEHNRLYWYRQTLGQGPEFLTYFQNEAQLEKSRLLSDRFSAERPKGSFSTLEIQRTEQGDSAMYLCASSPTRGYTDTQYFGPGTRLTVL.

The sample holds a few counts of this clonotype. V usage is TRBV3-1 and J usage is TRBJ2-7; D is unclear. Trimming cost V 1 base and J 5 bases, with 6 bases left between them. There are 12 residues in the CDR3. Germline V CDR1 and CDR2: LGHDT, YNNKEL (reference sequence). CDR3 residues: CASSQGVNEQYF. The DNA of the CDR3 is TGTGCCAGCAGCCAAGGGGTCAACGAGCAGTACTTC.

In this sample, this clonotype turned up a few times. The chain's CDR3 is CASKLKVGYIQETQYF. CDR3 in DNA: TGTGCCAGCAAACTAAAGGTTGGCTACATTCAAGAGACCCAGTACTTC. This chain links TRBV27 with TRBJ2-5; D not resolved. This CDR3 comprises 16 residues. V lost 7 bases and J lost 2, with 20 bases in between. Germline CDR1 MNHEY, CDR2 SMNVEV (reference sequence).

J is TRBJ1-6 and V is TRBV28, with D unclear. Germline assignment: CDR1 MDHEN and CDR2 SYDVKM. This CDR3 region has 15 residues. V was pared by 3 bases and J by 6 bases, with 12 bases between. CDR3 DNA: TGTGCCAGCAGTTTTACGGGATTCCTTAATTCACCCCTCCACTTT. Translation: CASSFTGFLNSPLHF.

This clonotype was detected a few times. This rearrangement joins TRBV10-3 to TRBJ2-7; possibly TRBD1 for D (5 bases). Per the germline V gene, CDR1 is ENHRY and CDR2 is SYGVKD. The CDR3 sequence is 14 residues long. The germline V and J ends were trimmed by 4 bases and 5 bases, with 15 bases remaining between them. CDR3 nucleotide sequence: TGTGCCATCAGTGGGAAACGGACACAGGACGAGCAGTACTTC. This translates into CAISGKRTQDEQYF.

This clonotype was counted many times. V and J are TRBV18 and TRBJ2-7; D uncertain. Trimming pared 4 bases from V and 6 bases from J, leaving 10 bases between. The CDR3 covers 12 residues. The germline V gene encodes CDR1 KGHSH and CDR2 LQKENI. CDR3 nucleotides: TGTGCCAGCTCACAGTGGAGCTCCGAGCAGTACTTC. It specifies CASSQWSSEQYF. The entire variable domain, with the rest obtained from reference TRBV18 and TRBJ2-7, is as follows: NAGVMQNPRHLVRRRGQEARLRCSPMKGHSHVYWYRQLPEEGLKFMVYLQKENIIDESGMPKERFSAEFPKEGPSILRIQQVVRGDSAAYFCASSQWSSEQYFGPGTRLTVT.

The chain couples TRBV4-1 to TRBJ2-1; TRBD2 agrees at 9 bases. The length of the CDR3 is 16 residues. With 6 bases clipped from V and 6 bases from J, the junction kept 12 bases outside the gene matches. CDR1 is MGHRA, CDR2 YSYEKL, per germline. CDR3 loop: CASRGTSRKVFNEQFF. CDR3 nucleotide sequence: TGCGCCAGCAGGGGGACTAGCAGGAAGGTTTTCAATGAGCAGTTCTTC.

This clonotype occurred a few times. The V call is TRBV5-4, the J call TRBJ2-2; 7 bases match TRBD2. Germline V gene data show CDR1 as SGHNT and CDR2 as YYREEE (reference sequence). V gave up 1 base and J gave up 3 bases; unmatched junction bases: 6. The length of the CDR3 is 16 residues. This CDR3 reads CASSLNRLADTGELFF. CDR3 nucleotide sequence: TGTGCCAGCAGCTTGAATCGGCTAGCGGACACCGGGGAGCTGTTTTTT. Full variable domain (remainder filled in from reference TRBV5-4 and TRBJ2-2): ETGVTQSPTHLIKTRGQQVTLRCSSQSGHNTVSWYQQALGQGPQFIFQYYREEENGRGNFPPRFSGLQFPNYSSELNVNALELDDSALYLCASSLNRLADTGELFFGEGSRLTVL.

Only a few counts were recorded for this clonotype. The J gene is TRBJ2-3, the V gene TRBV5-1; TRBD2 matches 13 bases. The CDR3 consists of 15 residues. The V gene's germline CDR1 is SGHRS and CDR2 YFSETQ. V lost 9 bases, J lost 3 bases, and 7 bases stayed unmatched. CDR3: CAIRTSGSCTDTQYF. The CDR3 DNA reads TGCGCCATCAGGACTAGCGGGAGTTGTACAGATACGCAGTATTTT. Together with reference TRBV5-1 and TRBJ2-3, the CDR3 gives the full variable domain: KAGVTQTPRYLIKTRGQQVTLSCSPISGHRSVSWYQQTPGQGLQFLFEYFSETQRNKGNFPGRFSGRQFSNSRSEMNVSTLELGDSALYLCAIRTSGSCTDTQYFGPGTRLTVL.

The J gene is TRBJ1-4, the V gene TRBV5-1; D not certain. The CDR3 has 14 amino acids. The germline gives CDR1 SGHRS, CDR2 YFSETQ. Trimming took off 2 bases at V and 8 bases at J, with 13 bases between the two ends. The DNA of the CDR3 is TGCGCCAGCAGCTTTTCCAAAGGTGGAGAAAAACTGTTTTTT. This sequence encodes CASSFSKGGEKLFF. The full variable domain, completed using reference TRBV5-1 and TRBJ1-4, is KAGVTQTPRYLIKTRGQQVTLSCSPISGHRSVSWYQQTPGQGLQFLFEYFSETQRNKGNFPGRFSGRQFSNSRSEMNVSTLELGDSALYLCASSFSKGGEKLFFGSGTQLSVL.

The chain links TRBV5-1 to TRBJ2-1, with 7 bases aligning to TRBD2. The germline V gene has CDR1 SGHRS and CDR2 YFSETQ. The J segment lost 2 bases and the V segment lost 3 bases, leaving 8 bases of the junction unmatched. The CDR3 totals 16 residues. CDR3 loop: CASSSGLVRPYNEQFF. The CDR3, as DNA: TGCGCCAGCAGCTCAGGACTAGTTCGACCCTACAATGAGCAGTTCTTC.

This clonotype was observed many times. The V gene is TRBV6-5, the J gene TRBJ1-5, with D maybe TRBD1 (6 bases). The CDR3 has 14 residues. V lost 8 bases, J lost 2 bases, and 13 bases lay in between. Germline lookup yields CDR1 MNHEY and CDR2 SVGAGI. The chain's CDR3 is CASLRGIRNQPQHF. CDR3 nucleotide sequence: TGTGCCAGCCTCAGGGGAATACGCAATCAGCCCCAGCATTTT.

The CDR3: CASRALSTDTQYF. CDR3 sequence (DNA): TGTGCCAGCAGGGCCCTTAGCACAGATACGCAGTATTTT. The chain recombines TRBV14 with TRBJ2-3; no clear D. Trimming cost V 6 bases and J 0 bases, with 7 bases left between them. This CDR3 has 13 amino acids. CDR1 is SGHDN and CDR2 is FVKESK in the germline V gene.

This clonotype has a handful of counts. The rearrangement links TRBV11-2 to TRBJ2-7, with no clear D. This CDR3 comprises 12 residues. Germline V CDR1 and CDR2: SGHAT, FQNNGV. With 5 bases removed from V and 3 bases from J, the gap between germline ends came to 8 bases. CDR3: CASSIGGYEQYF. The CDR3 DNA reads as TGTGCCAGCAGCATCGGCGGCTACGAGCAGTACTTC.

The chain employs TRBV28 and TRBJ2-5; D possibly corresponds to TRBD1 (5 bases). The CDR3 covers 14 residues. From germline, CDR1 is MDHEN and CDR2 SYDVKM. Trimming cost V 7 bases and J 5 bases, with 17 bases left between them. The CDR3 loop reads CASTTPSPGETQYF. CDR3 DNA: TGTGCCAGCACAACCCCGAGTCCAGGGGAGACCCAGTACTTC.

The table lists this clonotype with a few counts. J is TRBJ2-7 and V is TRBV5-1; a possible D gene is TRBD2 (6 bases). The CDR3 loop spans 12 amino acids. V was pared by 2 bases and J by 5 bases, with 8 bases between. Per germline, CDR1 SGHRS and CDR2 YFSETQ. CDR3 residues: CASSFPGDEQYF. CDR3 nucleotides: TGCGCCAGCAGCTTTCCGGGGGACGAGCAGTACTTC.

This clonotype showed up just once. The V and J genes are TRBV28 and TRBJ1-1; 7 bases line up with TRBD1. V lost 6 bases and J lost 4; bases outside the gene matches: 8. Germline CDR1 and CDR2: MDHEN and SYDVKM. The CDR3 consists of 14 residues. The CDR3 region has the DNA TGTGCCAGCAGGGGGACAGTTTTGGGCACTGAAGCTTTCTTT. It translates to CASRGTVLGTEAFF.